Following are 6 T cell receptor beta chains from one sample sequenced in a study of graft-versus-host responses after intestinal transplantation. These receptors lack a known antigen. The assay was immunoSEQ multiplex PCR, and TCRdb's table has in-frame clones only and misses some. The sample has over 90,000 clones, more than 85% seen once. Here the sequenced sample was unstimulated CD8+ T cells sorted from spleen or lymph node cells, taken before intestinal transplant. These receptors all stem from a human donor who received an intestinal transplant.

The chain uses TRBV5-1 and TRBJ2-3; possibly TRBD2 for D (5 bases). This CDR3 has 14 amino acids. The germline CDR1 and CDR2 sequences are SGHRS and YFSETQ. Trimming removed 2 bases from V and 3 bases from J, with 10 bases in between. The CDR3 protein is CASSLGRGTDTQYF. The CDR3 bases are TGCGCCAGCAGCTTAGGACGGGGAACAGATACGCAGTATTTT.

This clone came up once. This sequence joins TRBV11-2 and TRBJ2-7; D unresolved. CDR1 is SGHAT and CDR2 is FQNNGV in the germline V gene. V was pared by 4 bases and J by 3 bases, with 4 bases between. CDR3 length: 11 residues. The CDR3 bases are TGTGCCAGCAGCTCGTACTACGAGCAGTACTTC. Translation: CASSSYYEQYF.

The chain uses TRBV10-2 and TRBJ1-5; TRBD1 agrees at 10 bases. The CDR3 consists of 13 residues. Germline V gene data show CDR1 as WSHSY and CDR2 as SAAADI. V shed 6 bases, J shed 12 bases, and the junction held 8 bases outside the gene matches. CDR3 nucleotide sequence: TGCGCCAGCAGGGACAGGGGGTCGGGTAACCAGCATTTT. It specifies CASRDRGSGNQHF.

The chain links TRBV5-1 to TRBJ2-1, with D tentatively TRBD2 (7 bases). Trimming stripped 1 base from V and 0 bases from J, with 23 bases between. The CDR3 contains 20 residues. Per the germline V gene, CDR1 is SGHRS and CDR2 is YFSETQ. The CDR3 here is CASSLWGGSLAASSYNEQFF. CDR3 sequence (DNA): TGCGCCAGCAGCTTGTGGGGGGGCTCCCTAGCGGCCAGCTCCTACAATGAGCAGTTCTTC.

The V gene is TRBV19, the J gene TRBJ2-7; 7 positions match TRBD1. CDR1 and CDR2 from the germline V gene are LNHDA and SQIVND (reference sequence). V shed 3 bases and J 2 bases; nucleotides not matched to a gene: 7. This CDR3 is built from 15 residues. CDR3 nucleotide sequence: TGTGCCAGTAGTATGATGGCAGGGGGAACCTACGAGCAGTACTTC. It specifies CASSMMAGGTYEQYF.

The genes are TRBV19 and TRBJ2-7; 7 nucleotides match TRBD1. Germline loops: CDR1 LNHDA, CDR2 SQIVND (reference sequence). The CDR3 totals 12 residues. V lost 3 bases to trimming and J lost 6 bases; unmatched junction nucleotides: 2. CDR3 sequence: CASSIPGGEQYF. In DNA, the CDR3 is TGTGCCAGTAGTATCCCAGGGGGCGAGCAGTACTTC.